A selection of T cell receptor beta chains follows, all from one sample in a study of CD8 T cells in Susac syndrome. TCRdb itself ran the immunoSEQ multiplex PCR reads through MiXCR, one entry per CDR3 protein. The sample has roughly 200,000 distinct CDR3 sequences, approximately 95% seen once; the top ten hold 0.082%. The sample was CD4+ T cells from PBMCs. The receptors stem from a human donor with multiple sclerosis. CDR3s leave out the opening cysteine and the closing phenylalanine or tryptophan. Fields, in order: J gene, D gene, V gene, CDR3 protein. A D gene is named only where the DNA matches it firmly.

J: TRBJ2-3
D: -
V: TRBV5-4
CDR3: ASSQHQGTDTQY

J: TRBJ1-2
D: -
V: TRBV30
CDR3: ALTHYGYT

J: TRBJ1-1
D: -
V: TRBV19
CDR3: ASSISGLNTEAF

J: TRBJ2-5
D: TRBD2
V: TRBV18
CDR3: ASSRDDLAGAIQETQY

J: TRBJ1-2
D: -
V: TRBV12-3/TRBV12-4
CDR3: ATAPGLANYGYT

J: TRBJ1-1
D: -
V: TRBV30
CDR3: ACRGVKAF

J: TRBJ1-6
D: -
V: TRBV20-1
CDR3: SAPPPLGGSPLH

J: TRBJ1-6
D: -
V: TRBV30
CDR3: AWSGTANSPLH

J: TRBJ2-1
D: -
V: TRBV20-1
CDR3: SARGLHSYNEQF

J: TRBJ2-1
D: -
V: TRBV20-1
CDR3: SARAASSYNEQF

J: TRBJ2-1
D: -
V: TRBV3-1
CDR3: ASSQDGRGTNNEQF

J: TRBJ1-5
D: -
V: TRBV9
CDR3: ASSVGVGGQPQH

J: TRBJ1-2
D: TRBD1
V: TRBV5-1
CDR3: ASSFTGQGSYGYT

J: TRBJ1-1
D: -
V: TRBV5-6
CDR3: ASSGGGREAF

J: TRBJ2-1
D: -
V: TRBV12-3/TRBV12-4
CDR3: ASTNPAAEYNEQF

J: TRBJ1-2
D: -
V: TRBV20-1
CDR3: SANRDGPYGYT